The rows below give T cell receptor beta chains drawn from one sample of a study of blood T cell repertoires in COVID-19. The method was immunoSEQ multiplex PCR; TCRdb's version includes in-frame clones alone and lacks a portion of them. The sample carries a few hundred thousand clones, around 85% recorded once. Input material: peripheral blood. The source is a human donor in a cohort sampled during active COVID-19. Each CDR3 is given with its conserved first and last residue. Fields, in order: clone size, D gene, J gene, V gene, CDR3 protein, CDR3 DNA. The D gene is left open where the match is weak. Clone size is given for some rows only: seen once, a few or many times, or a class if the clone is expanded.

NA,TRBD1,TRBJ1-2,TRBV14,CASSPWTGFYGYTF,TGTGCCAGCAGCCCCTGGACAGGGTTCTATGGCTACACCTTC
NA,NA,TRBJ2-7,TRBV4-2,CASSQDSVDYEQYF,TGTGCCAGCAGCCAAGATTCAGTCGACTACGAGCAGTACTTC
NA,NA,TRBJ2-5,TRBV6-1,CASSEMTKETQYF,TGTGCCAGCAGTGAGATGACAAAAGAGACCCAGTACTTC
NA,TRBD1,TRBJ1-5,TRBV30,CAWNPPGQGLLPQHF,TGTGCCTGGAACCCTCCGGGACAGGGTCTGCTGCCCCAGCATTTT
NA,NA,TRBJ2-2,TRBV7-8,CASSFYRDTGELFF,TGTGCCAGCAGCTTTTACAGGGACACCGGGGAGCTGTTTTTT
few,TRBD1,TRBJ2-1,TRBV10-3,CAIRRGQGRNEQFF,TGTGCCATCAGGAGGGGACAGGGACGGAATGAGCAGTTCTTC
NA,NA,TRBJ1-3,TRBV20-1,CSARFKNTIYF,TGCAGTGCTAGATTCAAAAACACCATATATTTT
NA,NA,TRBJ2-3,TRBV18,CASSLRGLPGDTQYF,TGTGCCAGCTCACTGCGGGGCCTGCCTGGAGATACGCAGTATTTT
NA,NA,TRBJ2-3,TRBV3-1/TRBV3-2,CASSRGEDFTDTQYF,TGTGCCAGCTCTCGAGGTGAGGATTTCACAGATACGCAGTATTTT
NA,TRBD1,TRBJ1-5,TRBV28,CASSIIDGQAYLNQPQHF,TGTGCCAGCAGCATAATCGACGGACAGGCTTACCTCAATCAGCCCCAGCATTTT
NA,NA,TRBJ1-4,TRBV25-1,CASSGIKFGGGEKLFF,TGTGCCAGCAGTGGGATTAAGTTCGGGGGTGGTGAAAAACTGTTTTTT
few,NA,TRBJ1-2,TRBV6-5,CASSYAGNGYTF,TGTGCCAGCAGTTACGCAGGGAATGGCTACACCTTC
NA,NA,TRBJ1-1,TRBV5-1,CASSFRGALGMNTEAFF,TGCGCCAGCAGCTTCAGGGGCGCCCTTGGGATGAACACTGAAGCTTTCTTT
NA,NA,TRBJ2-1,TRBV7-2,CASSLMGGGSYNEQFF,TGTGCCAGCAGCTTAATGGGTGGAGGCTCCTACAATGAGCAGTTCTTC
few,NA,TRBJ1-4,TRBV2,CARQDSEKLFF,TGTGCCAGGCAGGACAGTGAAAAACTGTTTTTT
NA,TRBD1,TRBJ2-2,TRBV5-6,CASSNKGTGAGELFF,TGTGCCAGCAGCAATAAAGGGACAGGCGCCGGGGAGCTGTTTTTT
NA,TRBD1,TRBJ1-2,TRBV6-5,CASSPSTGQAGYTF,TGTGCCAGCAGTCCTTCCACGGGACAGGCTGGCTACACCTTC
NA,NA,TRBJ2-7,TRBV5-6,CASSGSYYEQYF,TGTGCCAGCAGCGGCTCATACTACGAGCAGTACTTC
NA,TRBD1,TRBJ2-7,TRBV19,CASSTPGQPPYEQYF,TGTGCCAGTAGTACACCGGGACAGCCGCCCTACGAGCAGTACTTC
NA,NA,TRBJ1-6,TRBV27,CASRPWDTAPLHF,TGTGCCAGCAGACCGTGGGACACCGCACCCCTCCACTTT
NA,NA,TRBJ1-2,TRBV27,CASTKDRAYGYTF,TGTGCCAGCACTAAGGACAGAGCTTATGGCTACACCTTC
NA,NA,TRBJ1-2,TRBV24-1,CATSDPKDSVDAAQVNGYTF,TGTGCCACCAGTGATCCCAAGGACAGCGTCGACGCCGCTCAAGTGAATGGCTACACCTTC
NA,NA,TRBJ1-2,TRBV5-1,CASSQKQGYGYTF,TGCGCCAGCAGCCAGAAACAGGGCTATGGCTACACCTTC
NA,NA,TRBJ1-5,TRBV19,CASSTTRYSNQPQHF,TGTGCCAGTAGTACGACACGCTATAGCAATCAGCCCCAGCATTTT
NA,NA,TRBJ1-4,TRBV7-8,CASSLVFTGNEKLFF,TGTGCCAGCAGCTTAGTATTTACAGGGAACGAAAAACTGTTTTTT
few,TRBD1,TRBJ1-1,TRBV2,CASSGPGQGATKSWDTEAFF,TGTGCCAGCAGTGGCCCGGGCCAGGGGGCAACGAAGAGTTGGGACACTGAAGCTTTCTTT
NA,TRBD2,TRBJ2-1,TRBV7-8,CASSFSTSGGDEEQFF,TGTGCCAGCAGCTTCAGCACTAGCGGGGGGGACGAAGAGCAGTTCTTC
NA,NA,TRBJ1-1,TRBV12-5,CASGRVNTEAFF,TGTGCTAGTGGTCGAGTGAACACTGAAGCTTTCTTT
NA,TRBD2,TRBJ2-1,TRBV7-3,CASIRAGELGNEQFF,TGTGCCAGCATTCGAGCGGGGGAATTGGGGAATGAGCAGTTCTTC
few,TRBD2,TRBJ2-7,TRBV6-1,CASSEMGGKAYEQYF,TGTGCCAGCAGTGAAATGGGAGGGAAAGCATACGAGCAGTACTTC
NA,TRBD1,TRBJ2-7,TRBV7-9,CAIQYRGRYEQYF,TGTGCCATCCAGTACAGGGGGCGGTACGAGCAGTACTTC
NA,TRBD1,TRBJ1-2,TRBV5-1,CASSLAGTGEKGYTF,TGCGCCAGCAGCTTGGCCGGGACAGGGGAAAAGGGCTACACCTTC
NA,NA,TRBJ2-1,TRBV10-3,CAIGSSYNEQFF,TGTGCCATCGGCAGCTCCTACAATGAGCAGTTCTTC
NA,NA,TRBJ2-2,TRBV9,CASRTDRNTGELFF,TGTGCCAGCAGGACGGACAGGAACACCGGGGAGCTGTTTTTT
NA,TRBD1,TRBJ2-7,TRBV30,CAWGSTSGTEFLYEQYF,TGTGCCTGGGGATCAACATCCGGGACAGAATTCCTCTACGAGCAGTACTTC
NA,NA,TRBJ2-7,TRBV7-9,CASRPSGGAGKGEQYF,TGTGCCAGCAGACCCTCCGGCGGGGCAGGGAAAGGCGAGCAGTACTTC
NA,NA,TRBJ2-5,TRBV5-1,CASSLALGGAMGRETQYF,TGCGCCAGCAGCTTGGCCTTAGGAGGGGCCATGGGGAGGGAGACCCAGTACTTC
NA,NA,TRBJ1-5,TRBV11-2,CASSLRLDQPQHF,TGTGCCAGCAGCTTACGTCTCGATCAGCCCCAGCATTTT
NA,TRBD1,TRBJ2-3,TRBV5-6,CASSFSGQGGTDTQYF,TGTGCCAGCAGCTTCTCGGGACAGGGGGGCACAGATACGCAGTATTTT
NA,TRBD1,TRBJ1-2,TRBV18,CASSSDISDNPTGGGYTF,TGTGCCAGCTCATCCGATATATCCGACAACCCGACAGGGGGGGGCTACACCTTC
once,NA,TRBJ2-2,TRBV6-7,CASSVGELFF,TGTGCCAGCAGCGTCGGGGAGCTGTTTTTT
NA,TRBD1,TRBJ1-6,TRBV19,CASSIFPSDRGFKGNSPLHF,TGTGCCAGTAGTATCTTTCCTTCCGACAGGGGATTCAAGGGGAATTCACCCCTCCACTTT
NA,NA,TRBJ1-2,TRBV30,CAWGQTGLFSYTF,TGTGCCTGGGGTCAAACAGGGCTGTTTAGCTACACCTTC
NA,NA,TRBJ1-5,TRBV21-1,CASGGAGRLYSNQPQHF,TGTGCCAGCGGGGGGGCAGGGAGACTTTATAGCAATCAGCCCCAGCATTTT
NA,NA,TRBJ1-6,TRBV6-5,CASNQGSSYNSPLHF,TGTGCCAGCAACCAGGGGAGCTCCTATAATTCACCCCTCCACTTT